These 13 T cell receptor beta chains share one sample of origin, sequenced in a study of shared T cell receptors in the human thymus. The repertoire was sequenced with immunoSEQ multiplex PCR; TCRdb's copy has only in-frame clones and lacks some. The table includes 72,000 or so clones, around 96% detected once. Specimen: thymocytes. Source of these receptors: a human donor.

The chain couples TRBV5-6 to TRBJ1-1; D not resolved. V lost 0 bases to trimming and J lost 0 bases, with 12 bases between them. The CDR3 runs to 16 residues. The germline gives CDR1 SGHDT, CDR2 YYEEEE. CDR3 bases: TGTGCCAGCAGCTTGGAGGTTCTACGGTTGAACACTGAAGCTTTCTTT. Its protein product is CASSLEVLRLNTEAFF.

Written as DNA, the CDR3 is TGTGCCAGCAGCTTGGGGGCTGGATTAAATGAGCAGTTCTTC. This encodes CASSLGAGLNEQFF. The chain is built from TRBV5-6 and TRBJ2-1; D gene ambiguous. The germline V gene encodes CDR1 SGHDT and CDR2 YYEEEE. The CDR3 sequence is 14 residues long. Trimming shortened V by 0 bases and J by 7 bases, and 11 bases separated the two germline ends.

The CDR3, as DNA: TGTGCCAGCAGAACCGGGACAGCTGCTGGAAACACCATATATTTT. Residues: CASRTGTAAGNTIYF. The V gene is TRBV19, the J gene TRBJ1-3, with 7 bases matching TRBD1. With 9 bases clipped from V and 2 bases from J, the junction kept 10 bases outside the gene matches. The CDR3 totals 15 residues. CDR1 is LNHDA and CDR2 is SQIVND in the germline V gene (reference sequence).

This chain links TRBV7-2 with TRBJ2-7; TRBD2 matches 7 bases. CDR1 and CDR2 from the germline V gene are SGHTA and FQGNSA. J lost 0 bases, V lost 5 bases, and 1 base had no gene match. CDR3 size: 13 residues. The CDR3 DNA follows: TGTGCCAGCAGCCGGGGGGACTCCTACGAGCAGTACTTC. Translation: CASSRGDSYEQYF.

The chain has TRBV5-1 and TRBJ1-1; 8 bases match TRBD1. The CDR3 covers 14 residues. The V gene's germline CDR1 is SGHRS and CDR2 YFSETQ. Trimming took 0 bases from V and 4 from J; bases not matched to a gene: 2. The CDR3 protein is CASSLGQGFTEAFF. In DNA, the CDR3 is TGCGCCAGCAGCTTGGGACAGGGGTTCACTGAAGCTTTCTTT.

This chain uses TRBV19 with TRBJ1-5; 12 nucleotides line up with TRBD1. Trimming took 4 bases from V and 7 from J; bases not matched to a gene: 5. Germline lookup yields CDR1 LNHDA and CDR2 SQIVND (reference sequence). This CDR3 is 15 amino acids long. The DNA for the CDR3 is TGTGCCAGTAGTAGGGGACAGGGGGCCCAACAGCCCCAGCATTTT. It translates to CASSRGQGAQQPQHF.

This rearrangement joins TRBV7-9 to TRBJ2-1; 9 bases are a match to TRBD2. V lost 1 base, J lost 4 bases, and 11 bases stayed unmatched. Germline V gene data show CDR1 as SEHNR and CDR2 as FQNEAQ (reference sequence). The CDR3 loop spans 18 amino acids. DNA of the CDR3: TGTGCCAGCAGCTTAGAATTTAGGGGTACTAGCGGGTACAATGAGCAGTTCTTC. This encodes CASSLEFRGTSGYNEQFF. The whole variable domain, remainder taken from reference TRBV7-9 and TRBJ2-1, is DTGVSQNPRHKITKRGQNVTFRCDPISEHNRLYWYRQTLGQGPEFLTYFQNEAQLEKSRLLSDRFSAERPKGSFSTLEIQRTEQGDSAMYLCASSLEFRGTSGYNEQFFGPGTRLTVL.

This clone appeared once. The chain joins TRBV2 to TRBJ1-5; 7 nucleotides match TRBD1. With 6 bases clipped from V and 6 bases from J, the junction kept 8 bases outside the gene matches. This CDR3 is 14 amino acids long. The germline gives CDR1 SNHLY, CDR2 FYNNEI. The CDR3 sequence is CASSDRVGFQPQHF. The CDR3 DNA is TGTGCCAGCAGCGACAGGGTTGGGTTTCAGCCCCAGCATTTT.

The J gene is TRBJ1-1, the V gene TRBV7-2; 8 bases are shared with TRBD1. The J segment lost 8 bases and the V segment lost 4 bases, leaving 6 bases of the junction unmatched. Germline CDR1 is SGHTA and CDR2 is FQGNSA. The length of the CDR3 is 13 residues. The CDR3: CASSSTWTGEAFF. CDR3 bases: TGTGCCAGCAGCTCAACCTGGACAGGGGAAGCTTTCTTT.

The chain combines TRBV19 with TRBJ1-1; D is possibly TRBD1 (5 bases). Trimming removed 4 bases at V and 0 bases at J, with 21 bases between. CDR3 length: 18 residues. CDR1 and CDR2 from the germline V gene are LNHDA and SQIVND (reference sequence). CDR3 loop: CASSKDGGRNLMNTEAFF. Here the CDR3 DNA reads TGTGCCAGTAGTAAAGATGGGGGAAGGAACCTCATGAACACTGAAGCTTTCTTT. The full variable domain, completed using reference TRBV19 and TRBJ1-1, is DGGITQSPKYLFRKEGQNVTLSCEQNLNHDAMYWYRQDPGQGLRLIYYSQIVNDFQKGDIAEGYSVSREKKESFPLTVTSAQKNPTAFYLCASSKDGGRNLMNTEAFFGQGTRLTVV.

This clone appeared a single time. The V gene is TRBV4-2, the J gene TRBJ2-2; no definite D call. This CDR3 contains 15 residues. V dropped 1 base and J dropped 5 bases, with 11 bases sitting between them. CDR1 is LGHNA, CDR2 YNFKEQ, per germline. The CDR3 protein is CASSQGSKDTGELFF. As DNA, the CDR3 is TGTGCCAGCAGCCAAGGATCTAAGGATACCGGGGAGCTGTTTTTT.

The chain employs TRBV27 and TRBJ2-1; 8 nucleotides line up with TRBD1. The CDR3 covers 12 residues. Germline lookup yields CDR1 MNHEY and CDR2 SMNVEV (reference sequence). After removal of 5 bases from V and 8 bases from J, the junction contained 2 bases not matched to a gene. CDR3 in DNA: TGTGCCAGCAGTCTCAGGGGGCATGAGCAGTTCTTC. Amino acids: CASSLRGHEQFF.

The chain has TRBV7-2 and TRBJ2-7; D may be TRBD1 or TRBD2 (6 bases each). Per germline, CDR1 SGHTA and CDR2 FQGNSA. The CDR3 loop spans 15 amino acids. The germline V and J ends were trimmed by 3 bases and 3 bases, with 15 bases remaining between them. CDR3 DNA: TGTGCCAGCAGCTTCCACGGGGGCAGGGACTACGAGCAGTACTTC. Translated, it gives CASSFHGGRDYEQYF.